The 13 T cell receptor beta chains listed next were all sequenced from one sample in a study of blood T cells in healthy people across ages. It was with a sample-barcoded 5' primer and a J-beta primer mix that a second PCR of roughly 7 to 12 cycles was run. A single record per CDR3 protein comes from TCRdb applying MiXCR to the 5' RACE reads. The data contain 1,300,000 or so distinct CDR3 sequences, approximately 63% of them seen just once; the ten biggest clones take up about 6.3%. Sequencing used blood. Receptors were obtained from a young man in good health.

V usage is TRBV6-5 and J usage is TRBJ2-5; D not resolved. TRBJ2-7 matches the DNA end more closely, so the J call is doubtful. CDR1 is MNHEY, CDR2 SVGAGI, per germline. The CDR3 contains 12 residues. The CDR3 DNA sequence: TGTGCCAGCATGGGGTTCACCCACGAGCAGTACTTC. Translating gives CASMGFTHEQYF.

The V and J genes are TRBV29-1 and TRBJ2-7; no firm D call. V shed 6 bases and J shed 5 bases, with 17 bases lying between them. CDR1 SQVTM and CDR2 ANQGSEA come from the germline V gene. CDR3 length: 13 residues. CDR3 sequence: CSVWRSGGDEQYF. DNA for the CDR3: TGCAGCGTCTGGCGGTCTGGTGGCGACGAGCAGTACTTC.

A single count supports this clonotype. The chain uses TRBV6-1 and TRBJ2-4; 7 bases are a match to TRBD2. TRBJ2-7 matches the DNA end more closely, so the J call is doubtful. The CDR3 totals 16 residues. Germline V gene sequence: CDR1 MNHNS, CDR2 SASEGT. The DNA of the CDR3 is TGTGCCAGCAGTGAACTACCCCTAGCGGTGTCCTACGAGCAGTACTTC. Its protein is CASSELPLAVSYEQYF.

This clonotype was seen more than once but under ten times. This sequence joins TRBV18 and TRBJ2-1, with TRBD1 matching over 10 bases. The closer fit of TRBJ2-7 to the DNA end suggests the J call may be wrong. This CDR3 spans 14 amino acids. The germline gives CDR1 KGHSH, CDR2 LQKENI. CDR3 coding DNA: TGTGCCAGCTCACCAGGGACAGGGGTGAATGAGCAGTACTTC. Translation: CASSPGTGVNEQYF.

The rearrangement links TRBV28 to TRBJ1-5; 10 bases match TRBD1. J lost 4 bases, V lost 5 bases, and 11 bases had no gene match. CDR3 size: 17 residues. Germline CDR1 and CDR2: MDHEN and SYDVKM. CDR3 sequence (DNA): TGTGCCAGCAGTCCCCCGGGACAGGGGTGGGGTAATCAGCCCCAGCATTTT. Residues: CASSPPGQGWGNQPQHF. The full variable domain, with the rest looked up from reference TRBV28 and TRBJ1-5, is DVKVTQSSRYLVKRTGEKVFLECVQDMDHENMFWYRQDPGLGLRLIYFSYDVKMKEKGDIPEGYSVSREKKERFSLILESASTNQTSMYLCASSPPGQGWGNQPQHFGDGTRLSIL.

The chain combines TRBV29-1 with TRBJ1-1; D is unclear. The CDR3 totals 13 residues. The germline gives CDR1 SQVTM, CDR2 ANQGSEA. Deletions cut 4 bases from V and 1 base from J, with 10 bases between. The CDR3 protein is CSVVRQWNTEAFF. CDR3 nucleotide sequence: TGCAGCGTTGTAAGGCAGTGGAACACTGAAGCTTTCTTT.

This clonotype was seen a handful of times. The chain uses TRBV7-9 and TRBJ2-1; weak D call: TRBD1 (6 bases). CDR1 is SEHNR, CDR2 FQNEAQ, per germline (reference sequence). Trimming took off 11 bases at V and 5 bases at J, with 22 bases between the two ends. The CDR3 runs 15 residues. The CDR3 DNA reads as TGTGCCGGCATTAACGAGCCGGGACACAACAATGAGCAGTTCTTC. Translation gives CAGINEPGHNNEQFF.

This clonotype occurred many times. The V gene is TRBV3-1, the J gene TRBJ2-7; 7 positions agree with TRBD2. The CDR3 consists of 15 residues. The junction had 5 bases not matched to a gene; V was cut back by 3 bases and J by 0 bases. Germline V lookup: CDR1 LGHDT, CDR2 YNNKEL (reference sequence). CDR3 protein: CASSQRGTSSYEQYF. Here the CDR3 DNA reads TGTGCCAGCAGCCAGCGGGGGACCAGCTCCTACGAGCAGTACTTC.

The chain links TRBV7-2 to TRBJ2-5; possible D gene TRBD2, 5 bases. Germline assignment: CDR1 SGHTA and CDR2 FQGNSA. This CDR3 region has 17 residues. Trimming shortened V by 3 bases and J by 11 bases, and 28 bases separated the two germline ends. DNA of the CDR3: TGTGCCAGCAGCTTGCCAGCTCTAGGTCCGACTACCAATGAGCAGTACTTC. Residues: CASSLPALGPTTNEQYF. Drawing the rest from reference TRBV7-2 and TRBJ2-5, the complete variable domain is GAGVSQSPSNKVTEKGKDVELRCDPISGHTALYWYRQSLGQGLEFLIYFQGNSAPDKSGLPSDRFSAERTGGSVSTLTIQRTQQEDSAVYLCASSLPALGPTTNEQYFGPGTRLLVL.

This sequence joins TRBV6-2 or TRBV6-3 and TRBJ2-2, with 11 bases that match TRBD2. The junction had 12 bases not matched to a gene; V was cut back by 6 bases and J by 6 bases. Germline CDR1 MNHEY, CDR2 SVGEGT. The CDR3 consists of 17 residues. CDR3: CASSIPLAGVGPGELFF. The CDR3 DNA sequence: TGTGCCAGCAGCATTCCACTAGCGGGAGTAGGGCCCGGGGAGCTGTTTTTT.

The V call is TRBV27, the J call TRBJ1-1; TRBD1 might be the D (6 bases). Germline-derived CDR1 and CDR2 are MNHEY and SMNVEV (reference sequence). The CDR3 is 12 amino acids. Trimming removed 5 bases at V and 6 bases at J, with 10 bases between. CDR3 nucleotides: TGTGCCAGCAGTGGACAGTACGCTGAAGCTTTCTTT. It translates to CASSGQYAEAFF.

This clonotype came up a few times. The J gene is TRBJ2-6, the V gene TRBV12-3 or TRBV12-4; a weak D match, TRBD2 (5 bases). The germline V and J ends were trimmed by 5 bases and 0 bases, with 17 bases remaining between them. The CDR3 loop spans 18 amino acids. CDR3: CASSPRSVGPSGANVLTF. The CDR3 DNA reads as TGTGCCAGCAGTCCCCGTAGCGTAGGCCCCTCTGGGGCCAACGTCCTGACTTTC.

This clonotype has only a few counts. The chain is built from TRBV12-3 or TRBV12-4 and TRBJ2-4; D gene ambiguous. V shed 8 bases and J shed 4 bases, with 9 bases lying between them. The CDR3 sequence is 12 residues long. In nucleotides, the CDR3 is TGTGCCAGCCCTTTGCTAAAAAACATTCAGTACTTC. As protein: CASPLLKNIQYF.